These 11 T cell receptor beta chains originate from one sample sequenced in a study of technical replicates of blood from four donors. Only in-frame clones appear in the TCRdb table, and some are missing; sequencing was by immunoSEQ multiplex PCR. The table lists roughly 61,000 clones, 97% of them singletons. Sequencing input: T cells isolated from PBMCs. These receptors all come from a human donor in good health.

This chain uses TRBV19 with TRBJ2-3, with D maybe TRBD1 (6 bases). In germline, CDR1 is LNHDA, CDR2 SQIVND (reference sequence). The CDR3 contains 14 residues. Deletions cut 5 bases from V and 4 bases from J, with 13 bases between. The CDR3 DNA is TGTGCCAGTAGTCTAACCAGGGGCCCAGATACGCAGTATTTT. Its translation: CASSLTRGPDTQYF.

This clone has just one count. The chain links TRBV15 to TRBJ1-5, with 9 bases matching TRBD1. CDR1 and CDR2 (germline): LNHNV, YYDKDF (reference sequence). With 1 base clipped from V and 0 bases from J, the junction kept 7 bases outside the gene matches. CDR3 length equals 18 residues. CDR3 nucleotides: TGTGCCACCAGCAGAGGGGGACAGGGCCGAAATAGCAATCAGCCCCAGCATTTT. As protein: CATSRGGQGRNSNQPQHF.

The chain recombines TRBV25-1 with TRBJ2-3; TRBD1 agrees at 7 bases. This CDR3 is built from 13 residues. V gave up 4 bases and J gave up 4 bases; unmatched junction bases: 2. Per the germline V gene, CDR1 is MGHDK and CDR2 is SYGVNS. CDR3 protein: CASSGTGADTQYF. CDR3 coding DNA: TGTGCCAGCAGTGGAACAGGGGCAGATACGCAGTATTTT. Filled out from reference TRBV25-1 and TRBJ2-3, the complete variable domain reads EADIYQTPRYLVIGTGKKITLECSQTMGHDKMYWYQQDPGMELHLIHYSYGVNSTEKGDLSSESTVSRIRTEHFPLTLESARPSHTSQYLCASSGTGADTQYFGPGTRLTVL.

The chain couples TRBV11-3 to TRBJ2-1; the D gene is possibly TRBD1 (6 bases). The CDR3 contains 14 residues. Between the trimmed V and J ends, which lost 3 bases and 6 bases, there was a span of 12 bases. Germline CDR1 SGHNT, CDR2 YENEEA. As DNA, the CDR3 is TGTGCCAGCAGCTTGTCGGCACAGGGCAATGAGCAGTTCTTC. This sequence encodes CASSLSAQGNEQFF.

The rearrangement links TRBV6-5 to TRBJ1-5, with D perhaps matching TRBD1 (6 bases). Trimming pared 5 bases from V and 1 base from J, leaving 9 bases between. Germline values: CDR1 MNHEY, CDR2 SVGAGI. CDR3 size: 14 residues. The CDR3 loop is CASSPTGSNQPQHF. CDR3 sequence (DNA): TGTGCCAGCAGTCCGACAGGAAGCAATCAGCCCCAGCATTTT.

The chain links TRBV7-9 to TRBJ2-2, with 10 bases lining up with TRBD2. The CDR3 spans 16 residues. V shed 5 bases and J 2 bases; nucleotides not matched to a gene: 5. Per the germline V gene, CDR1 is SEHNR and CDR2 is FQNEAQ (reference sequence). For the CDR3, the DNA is TGTGCCAGCAGCCCGCCTAGCGGGGGAAACACCGGGGAGCTGTTTTTT. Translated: CASSPPSGGNTGELFF.

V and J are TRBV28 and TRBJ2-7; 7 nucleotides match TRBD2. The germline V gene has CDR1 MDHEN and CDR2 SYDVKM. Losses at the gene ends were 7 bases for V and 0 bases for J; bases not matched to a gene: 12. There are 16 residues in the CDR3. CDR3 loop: CASTYTYGGSSYEQYF. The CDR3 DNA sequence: TGTGCCAGCACCTATACTTACGGCGGGAGCTCCTACGAGCAGTACTTC.

Here the CDR3 reads CASRQGRLYGTEAFF. The CDR3 DNA is TGTGCCAGTAGACAGGGGCGGCTTTACGGTACTGAAGCTTTCTTT. The V and J genes are TRBV19 and TRBJ1-1; 7 positions agree with TRBD1. The length of the CDR3 is 15 residues. J lost 5 bases, V lost 6 bases, and 12 bases had no gene match. Germline loops: CDR1 LNHDA, CDR2 SQIVND (reference sequence).

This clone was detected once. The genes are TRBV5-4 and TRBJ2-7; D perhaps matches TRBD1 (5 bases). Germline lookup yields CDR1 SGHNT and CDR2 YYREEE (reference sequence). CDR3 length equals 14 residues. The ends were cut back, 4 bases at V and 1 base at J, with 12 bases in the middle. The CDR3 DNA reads TGTGCCAGCAGCGGCTCGCCAGGGTCCTACGAGCAGTACTTC. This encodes CASSGSPGSYEQYF.

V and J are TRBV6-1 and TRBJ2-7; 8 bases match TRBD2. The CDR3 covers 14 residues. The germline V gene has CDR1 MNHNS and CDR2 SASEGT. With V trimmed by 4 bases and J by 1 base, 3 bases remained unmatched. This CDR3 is CASSARGVSYEQYF. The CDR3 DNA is TGTGCCAGCAGTGCGCGGGGGGTTTCCTACGAGCAGTACTTC.

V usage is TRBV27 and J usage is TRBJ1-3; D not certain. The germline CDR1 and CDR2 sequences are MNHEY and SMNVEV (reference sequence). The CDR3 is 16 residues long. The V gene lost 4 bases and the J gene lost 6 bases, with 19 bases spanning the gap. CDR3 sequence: CASSSSAGLLLNTIYF. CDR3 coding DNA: TGTGCCAGCAGTTCTTCAGCTGGACTGTTACTAAACACCATATATTTT.